The 27 T cell receptor beta chains below were found in one sample sequenced in a study of T-cell memory formation after mild COVID-19. TCRdb recomputed calls from the 5' RACE reads with MiXCR, one row per CDR3 protein. The repertoire holds fewer than 350,000 distinct CDR3 sequences, with over 7% as singletons. Sample: PBMCs or a T cell subset sorted from them (not recorded which). Receptors were obtained from a man younger than 30 who had mild COVID-19 (a few samples of this study predate the infection). Cell type and time point are not known.

This clonotype was detected ten times or more. The chain recombines TRBV4-1 with TRBJ2-6; D possibly corresponds to TRBD1 (7 bases). CDR3 length equals 19 residues. Germline V gene data show CDR1 as MGHRA and CDR2 as YSYEKL. V was shortened by 5 bases and J by 1 base, with 21 bases between the two germline ends. The CDR3 protein is CASSGGVIQGTSGANVLTF. In nucleotides, the CDR3 is TGCGCCAGCAGCGGAGGGGTGATACAGGGGACATCTGGGGCCAACGTCCTGACTTTC.

The genes are TRBV7-8 and TRBJ2-2; D might be TRBD2 (5 bases). Germline V gene lookup returns CDR1 SGHVS and CDR2 FQNEAQ. Trimming cost V 1 base and J 4 bases, with 10 bases left between them. CDR3 length equals 15 residues. The DNA of the CDR3 is TGTGCCAGCAGCTTAGGTACTAGTCGCACCGGGGAGCTGTTTTTT. It encodes CASSLGTSRTGELFF.

This clonotype was counted only a few times. This chain joins TRBV5-4 and TRBJ2-3, with 7 positions matching TRBD2. Trimming cost V 4 bases and J 1 base; bases outside gene matches: 9. Germline V gene sequence: CDR1 SGHNT, CDR2 YYREEE (reference sequence). The length of the CDR3 is 16 residues. The CDR3 DNA reads TGTGCCAGCAGCCTAGCCTCTAGCGGAGGCACAGATACGCAGTATTTT. Translating it yields CASSLASSGGTDTQYF.

The sample holds many counts of this clonotype. The gene calls are TRBV10-2 and TRBJ2-5, with 7 bases matching TRBD2. CDR1 is WSHSY, CDR2 SAAADI, per germline. CDR3 length: 13 amino acids. The ends lost 8 bases at V and 1 base at J; junction bases unmatched: 4. The CDR3 nucleotides are TGCGCCAGCCGGTTAGCGGGCCAAGAGACCCAGTACTTC. Protein sequence: CASRLAGQETQYF.

This clonotype occurred many times. This chain connects TRBV5-1 to TRBJ2-2, with a tentative D call TRBD2 (7 bases). Germline V gene sequence: CDR1 SGHRS, CDR2 YFSETQ. The CDR3 loop spans 16 amino acids. V dropped 7 bases and J dropped 6 bases, with 22 bases sitting between them. The CDR3 DNA is TGCGCCAGCCTACCGGGGGGCGGACCGGTCCCCGGGGAGCTGTTTTTT. Translation gives CASLPGGGPVPGELFF. Full variable domain (outside the CDR3, taken from reference TRBV5-1 and TRBJ2-2): KAGVTQTPRYLIKTRGQQVTLSCSPISGHRSVSWYQQTPGQGLQFLFEYFSETQRNKGNFPGRFSGRQFSNSRSEMNVSTLELGDSALYLCASLPGGGPVPGELFFGEGSRLTVL.

The chain is built from TRBV7-3 and TRBJ2-3, with TRBD2 matching 10 bases. The germline CDR1 and CDR2 sequences are SGHTA and FQGTGA. This CDR3 has 18 amino acids. The junction had 8 bases not matched to a gene; V was cut back by 0 bases and J by 2 bases. CDR3 residues: CASSLTHYSGGTTDTQYF. DNA for the CDR3: TGTGCCAGCAGCTTAACCCACTATAGCGGGGGGACCACAGATACGCAGTATTTT. The whole variable domain, remainder taken from reference TRBV7-3 and TRBJ2-3, is GAGVSQTPSNKVTEKGKYVELRCDPISGHTALYWYRQSLGQGPEFLIYFQGTGAADDSGLPNDRFFAVRPEGSVSTLKIQRTERGDSAVYLCASSLTHYSGGTTDTQYFGPGTRLTVL.

This clonotype was observed a few times. The CDR3 spells CASSLAGRNTGELFF. The CDR3 DNA sequence: TGTGCCAGCAGTTTAGCGGGAAGGAACACCGGGGAGCTGTTTTTT. The V call is TRBV12-3 or TRBV12-4, the J call TRBJ2-2; no firm D call. The CDR3 contains 15 residues. V lost 0 bases, J lost 1 base, and 6 bases lay in between.

This clonotype was picked up many times. The chain employs TRBV3-1 and TRBJ2-5; either TRBD1 or TRBD2 may supply D (5 bases each). CDR1 and CDR2 (germline): LGHDT, YNNKEL (reference sequence). V gave up 4 bases and J gave up 10 bases, with 13 bases separating them. The CDR3 length is 12 residues. The CDR3 loop reads CASSPQRGVQYF. CDR3 coding DNA: TGTGCCAGCAGCCCTCAAAGAGGGGTCCAGTACTTC.

In its sample, this clonotype was seen many times. J is TRBJ1-4 and V is TRBV12-3 or TRBV12-4, with 7 nucleotides matching TRBD1. CDR3 length: 15 amino acids. J gave up 0 bases and V 4 bases, and 2 bases lay outside the gene matches. As DNA, the CDR3 is TGTGCCAGCAGTTCGCAGGGGGCAACTAATGAAAAACTGTTTTTT. Protein sequence: CASSSQGATNEKLFF.

This clonotype came up many times. The genes are TRBV25-1 and TRBJ2-2, with 8 bases lining up with TRBD2. The CDR3 consists of 16 residues. V trimming: 2 bases; J trimming: 3 bases; junction bases outside the gene matches: 5. The V gene's germline CDR1 is MGHDK and CDR2 SYGVNS. In DNA, the CDR3 is TGTGCCAGCAGTGAACCCCGGGGGGGGGACACCGGGGAGCTGTTTTTT. It is translated as CASSEPRGGDTGELFF.

This clonotype was counted a few times. The chain employs TRBV9 and TRBJ1-6, with 9 nucleotides matching TRBD1. The CDR3 sequence is 14 residues long. Germline CDR1 is SGDLS and CDR2 is YYNGEE. Germline trimming cut 4 bases from V and 8 bases from J; bases unmatched to any gene: 4. CDR3 protein: CASSNRGLDSPLHF. DNA of the CDR3: TGTGCCAGCAGCAACAGGGGGCTTGATTCACCCCTCCACTTT.

This chain joins TRBV4-3 and TRBJ2-2; D unclear. Between the trimmed V and J ends, which lost 6 bases and 4 bases, there was a span of 12 bases. Germline V gene data show CDR1 as LGHNA and CDR2 as YSLEER. The CDR3 covers 14 residues. The DNA for the CDR3 is TGCGCCAGCAGAATGCTAGACACCACCGGGGAGCTGTTTTTT. It codes for CASRMLDTTGELFF.

This clonotype was seen a handful of times. The rearrangement uses TRBV2 and TRBJ1-2, with a tentative D call TRBD1 (6 bases). The germline V gene encodes CDR1 SNHLY and CDR2 FYNNEI. This CDR3 spans 13 amino acids. V gave up 4 bases and J gave up 0 bases, with 6 bases separating them. The CDR3 reads CASSGTANYGYTF. CDR3 DNA: TGTGCCAGCAGTGGGACAGCTAACTATGGCTACACCTTC.

This clonotype was seen ten or more times. J is TRBJ2-4 and V is TRBV29-1; D not resolved. Germline V gene lookup returns CDR1 SQVTM and CDR2 ANQGSEA. This CDR3 has 13 amino acids. Trimming left V 4 bases short and J 0 bases short, with 7 bases between. The CDR3 DNA follows: TGCAGCGTTGTCCAGCTAGCCAAAAACATTCAGTACTTC. Amino acid sequence: CSVVQLAKNIQYF.

This clonotype occurred a few times. The rearrangement joins TRBV2 to TRBJ2-3; D is undetermined. CDR1 and CDR2 from the germline V gene are SNHLY and FYNNEI. This CDR3 has 15 amino acids. The V end lost 5 bases, the J end lost 2 bases, and 14 bases lay between the germline ends. DNA of the CDR3: TGTGCCAGCAGTCCGGACCAGCTGGCCACAGATACGCAGTATTTT. It encodes CASSPDQLATDTQYF.

This clonotype was counted a few times. This CDR3 is CAISESTTSGLTDTQYF. The DNA of the CDR3 is TGTGCCATCAGTGAGTCGACCACTAGCGGGCTCACAGATACGCAGTATTTT. This rearrangement joins TRBV10-3 to TRBJ2-3, with 9 nucleotides matching TRBD2. Looked up from germline, CDR1 is ENHRY and CDR2 is SYGVKD. With V trimmed by 0 bases and J by 2 bases, 6 bases remained unmatched. The CDR3 runs 17 residues.

In this sample, this clonotype turned up many times. The genes are TRBV7-8 and TRBJ2-7; a possible D gene is TRBD1 (6 bases). The germline V and J ends were trimmed by 5 bases and 6 bases, with 14 bases remaining between them. Germline V gene lookup returns CDR1 SGHVS and CDR2 FQNEAQ. This CDR3 spans 13 amino acids. This CDR3 reads CASSQDTGSEQYV. In nucleotides, the CDR3 is TGTGCCAGCAGCCAGGACACAGGGAGCGAGCAGTACGTC.

This chain links TRBV4-2 with TRBJ1-2, with 7 bases aligning to TRBD1. V dropped 3 bases and J dropped 0; count of bases not matched to a gene: 4. CDR1 and CDR2 (germline): LGHNA, YNFKEQ. The CDR3 is 15 residues long. The CDR3 spells CASSHAGTANYGYTF. The CDR3 DNA sequence: TGTGCCAGCAGCCATGCTGGGACAGCTAACTATGGCTACACCTTC.

The V gene is TRBV6-1, the J gene TRBJ1-6; D possibly corresponds to TRBD1 (5 bases). This CDR3 region has 13 residues. Germline V gene data show CDR1 as MNHNS and CDR2 as SASEGT. V gave up 7 bases and J gave up 7 bases, with 11 bases separating them. In DNA form, the CDR3 reads TGTGCCAGCATCCGGGACGGGAATTCACCCCTCCACTTT. This sequence encodes CASIRDGNSPLHF.

This chain uses TRBV6-5 with TRBJ1-2, with 7 positions matching TRBD1. Trimming at V came to 5 bases and at J to 2 bases, leaving 5 bases not matched to a gene. There are 14 residues in the CDR3. The V gene's germline CDR1 is MNHEY and CDR2 SVGAGI. In nucleotides, the CDR3 is TGTGCCAGCAGTATGACAGGGCCCAACTATGGCTACACCTTC. Its protein product is CASSMTGPNYGYTF.

This clonotype has only a few counts. The chain has TRBV20-1 and TRBJ1-5; 8 bases map to TRBD1. J lost 2 bases, V lost 5 bases, and 2 bases had no gene match. This CDR3 comprises 13 residues. Germline V gene sequence: CDR1 DFQATT, CDR2 SNEGSKA (reference sequence). This chain's CDR3 is CSAPTGGNQPQHF. In nucleotides, the CDR3 is TGCAGTGCTCCGACAGGGGGCAATCAGCCCCAGCATTTT.

In this sample, this clonotype turned up a few times. V usage is TRBV7-9 and J usage is TRBJ2-2; 7 nucleotides align to TRBD1. The CDR3 totals 15 residues. The germline CDR1 and CDR2 sequences are SEHNR and FQNEAQ (reference sequence). The ends lost 6 bases at V and 4 bases at J; junction bases unmatched: 8. CDR3 coding DNA: TGTGCCAGCAGACACCGGGACAGCCCCACCGGGGAGCTGTTTTTT. Protein product: CASRHRDSPTGELFF.

This clonotype was seen only a few times. The V gene is TRBV6-5, the J gene TRBJ2-7; 12 bases line up with TRBD1. The length of the CDR3 is 11 residues. The J segment lost 6 bases and the V segment lost 10 bases, leaving 1 base of the junction unmatched. Germline assignment: CDR1 MNHEY and CDR2 SVGAGI. The CDR3 region has the DNA TGTGCCACGGGACAGGGGGCCGAGCAGTACTTC. Translated: CATGQGAEQYF.

This clonotype was recorded many times. The V gene is TRBV20-1, the J gene TRBJ2-7; D assignment may be TRBD1 or TRBD2 (6 bases each). This CDR3 contains 13 residues. Germline CDR1 and CDR2: DFQATT and SNEGSKA (reference sequence). V was shortened by 4 bases and J by 4 bases, with 14 bases between the two germline ends. CDR3 protein: CSATSGAGYEQYF. In DNA, the CDR3 is TGCAGTGCTACATCAGGGGCGGGGTACGAGCAGTACTTC.

The J gene is TRBJ2-2, the V gene TRBV20-1; TRBD2 agrees at 7 bases. The germline CDR1 and CDR2 sequences are DFQATT and SNEGSKA (reference sequence). The CDR3 has 16 amino acids. Germline trimming cut 1 base from V and 7 bases from J; bases unmatched to any gene: 12. CDR3 protein: CSARGQTGGRGGELFF. In DNA form, the CDR3 reads TGCAGTGCTAGAGGGCAAACGGGGGGACGGGGCGGGGAGCTGTTTTTT.

This clonotype has more than one count but fewer than ten. The chain has TRBV27 and TRBJ2-5, with 7 bases aligning to TRBD1. Trimming removed 5 bases from V and 2 bases from J; junction bases left unmatched: 5. The CDR3 runs to 14 residues. CDR1 is MNHEY and CDR2 is SMNVEV in the germline V gene (reference sequence). CDR3 sequence reads: CASSPGDSQETQYF. In nucleotides, the CDR3 is TGTGCCAGCAGTCCCGGGGACAGTCAAGAGACCCAGTACTTC.

The rearrangement joins TRBV6-5 to TRBJ1-1; a possible D gene is TRBD1 (5 bases). The CDR3 runs to 15 residues. The V gene's germline CDR1 is MNHEY and CDR2 SVGAGI. V was cut by 0 bases and J by 5 bases, with 13 bases left in between. The CDR3 region has the DNA TGTGCCAGCAGTTACTCGTTGGGGGGAACAACTGAAGCTTTCTTT. This translates into CASSYSLGGTTEAFF.